The 23 T cell receptor beta chains given below trace back to one sample, sequenced in a study of T cells after yellow fever vaccination. One entry per CDR3 protein results from TCRdb running MiXCR on the 5' RACE reads. This sample has around 300,000 distinct CDR3 sequences, with approximately 4.5% found just once. The sample was PBMCs, taken 15 days after the yellow fever booster vaccination. The receptor set was obtained from a man younger than 30 who received the YFV17D yellow fever vaccine.

The sample holds many counts of this clonotype. The chain uses TRBV7-8 and TRBJ1-2; TRBD1 agrees at 8 bases. Germline V lookup: CDR1 SGHVS, CDR2 FQNEAQ. The CDR3 extends over 14 amino acids. The V segment lost 3 bases and the J segment 8 bases; nucleotides outside the gene matches: 8. The DNA for the CDR3 is TGTGCCAGCAGCTTTGGAGACAGGGGAATGGGCTACACCTTC. Protein product: CASSFGDRGMGYTF.

This clonotype showed up many times. V is TRBV7-9 and J is TRBJ2-5, with D unclear. Trimming shortened V by 3 bases and J by 5 bases, and 10 bases separated the two germline ends. Germline V gene sequence: CDR1 SEHNR, CDR2 FQNEAQ (reference sequence). The CDR3 runs 13 residues. The CDR3 coding sequence is TGTGCCAGCAGCTTTTCATGGCGGGAGACCCAGTACTTC. This codes for CASSFSWRETQYF. The entire variable domain, with the rest obtained from reference TRBV7-9 and TRBJ2-5, is as follows: DTGVSQNPRHKITKRGQNVTFRCDPISEHNRLYWYRQTLGQGPEFLTYFQNEAQLEKSRLLSDRFSAERPKGSFSTLEIQRTEQGDSAMYLCASSFSWRETQYFGPGTRLLVL.

This chain joins TRBV20-1 and TRBJ1-1; D perhaps matches TRBD1 (5 bases). This CDR3 contains 13 residues. Germline CDR1 reads DFQATT; CDR2 reads SNEGSKA (reference sequence). Trimming removed 5 bases from V and 7 bases from J, with 17 bases in between. CDR3 nucleotides: TGCAGTGCTGCGGGGGATCTCTGGGGTGAAGCTTTCTTT. The encoded protein is CSAAGDLWGEAFF.

This clonotype occurred a few times. The V and J genes are TRBV7-2 and TRBJ2-3; TRBD2 is a possible D gene (7 bases). Trimming removed 0 bases at V and 0 bases at J, with 16 bases between. Germline lookup yields CDR1 SGHTA and CDR2 FQGNSA. The CDR3 is 18 amino acids. For the CDR3, the DNA is TGTGCCAGCAGCTTAGCCCCATTGGGGGGGGCCAGCACAGATACGCAGTATTTT. Translation: CASSLAPLGGASTDTQYF.

This clonotype was seen ten or more times. The chain recombines TRBV10-3 with TRBJ2-7; D possibly corresponds to TRBD1 (6 bases). The germline V gene has CDR1 ENHRY and CDR2 SYGVKD. This CDR3 has 13 residues. V was trimmed by 4 bases and J by 3 bases, leaving 10 bases between them. The CDR3 nucleotides are TGTGCCATCAGTGCAAGGGACAACTACGAGCAGTACTTC. Its protein product is CAISARDNYEQYF.

This clonotype was seen more than once but under ten times. The chain has TRBV20-1 and TRBJ2-3; 9 nucleotides line up with TRBD2. CDR3 length: 13 residues. V lost 6 bases, J lost 4 bases, and 5 bases stayed unmatched. CDR1 is DFQATT, CDR2 SNEGSKA, per germline (reference sequence). In DNA, the CDR3 is TGCAGTGCCCCGGGACTAGCCTCAGATACGCAGTATTTT. Amino acid sequence: CSAPGLASDTQYF.

This chain joins TRBV11-2 and TRBJ2-7; either TRBD1 or TRBD2 may supply D (5 bases each). The germline CDR1 and CDR2 sequences are SGHAT and FQNNGV. The CDR3 sequence is 13 residues long. Deletions cut 5 bases from V and 2 bases from J, with 10 bases between. The CDR3 DNA reads TGTGCCAGCAGCCAGGGACGGCCCTACGAGCAGTACTTC. Protein sequence: CASSQGRPYEQYF.

This clonotype was found many times. The chain links TRBV7-3 to TRBJ2-5; D ambiguous. The length of the CDR3 is 13 residues. V was trimmed by 3 bases and J by 1 base, leaving 6 bases between them. Germline CDR1 is SGHTA and CDR2 is FQGTGA. DNA for the CDR3: TGTGCCAGCAGCTTGACACTCCAAGAGACCCAGTACTTC. The encoded protein is CASSLTLQETQYF.

This clonotype was detected a few times. The rearrangement joins TRBV12-3 or TRBV12-4 to TRBJ2-6; 8 bases line up with TRBD2. The V segment lost 7 bases and the J segment 0 bases; nucleotides outside the gene matches: 8. This CDR3 is built from 17 residues. In nucleotides, the CDR3 is TGTGCCAGCATTCCTCGGGGGGGCGGCTCTGGGGCCAACGTCCTGACTTTC. Translation gives CASIPRGGGSGANVLTF.

The table lists this clonotype with a few counts. V gene TRBV5-1 combines with J gene TRBJ2-2; D perhaps matches TRBD2 (7 bases). Between the trimmed V and J ends, which lost 3 bases and 5 bases, there was a span of 23 bases. CDR3 length: 18 residues. Germline V gives CDR1 SGHRS, CDR2 YFSETQ. The CDR3 region is CASSYGGPRDFRTGELFF. CDR3 bases: TGCGCCAGCAGCTACGGGGGGCCACGCGACTTCAGAACCGGGGAGCTGTTTTTT.

The CDR3 protein is CASSSSLGVQYSNQPQHF. CDR3 coding DNA: TGTGCCAGCAGCTCCTCACTGGGGGTACAGTATAGCAATCAGCCCCAGCATTTT. V and J are TRBV7-8 and TRBJ1-5, with D possibly TRBD1 on 5 matching bases. From germline, CDR1 is SGHVS and CDR2 FQNEAQ. The CDR3 consists of 18 residues. The germline V and J ends were trimmed by 4 bases and 0 bases, with 19 bases remaining between them.

This clonotype was seen at least ten times. J is TRBJ1-2 and V is TRBV7-9; TRBD1 matches 7 bases. This CDR3 has 15 amino acids. Germline V gene lookup returns CDR1 SEHNR and CDR2 FQNEAQ (reference sequence). V was clipped by 4 bases and J by 3 bases; unmatched bases: 8. The CDR3 is CASSSTTGHYYGYTF. The CDR3 bases are TGTGCCAGCAGCTCGACGACAGGGCATTACTATGGCTACACCTTC.

This clonotype was observed a handful of times. The rearrangement joins TRBV28 to TRBJ1-1; D unresolved. The germline gives CDR1 MDHEN, CDR2 SYDVKM. The germline V and J ends were trimmed by 3 bases and 1 base, with 9 bases remaining between them. This CDR3 is built from 14 residues. Here the CDR3 reads CASSFPVRNTEAFF. In DNA, the CDR3 is TGTGCCAGCAGTTTTCCAGTGCGGAACACTGAAGCTTTCTTT.

This clonotype came up many times. The rearrangement uses TRBV12-3 or TRBV12-4 and TRBJ2-3, with D possibly TRBD1 on 7 matching bases. The CDR3 sequence is 16 residues long. Trimming removed 7 bases from V and 3 bases from J, with 20 bases in between. The DNA for the CDR3 is TGTGCCAGCACCTTGGGGTCCAGGGGGAGGACAGATACGCAGTATTTT. Protein product: CASTLGSRGRTDTQYF.

This clonotype was seen ten or more times. The chain couples TRBV6-2 or TRBV6-3 to TRBJ2-5; possibly TRBD2 for D (5 bases). The V end lost 5 bases, the J end lost 6 bases, and 16 bases lay between the germline ends. The CDR3 is 14 amino acids. CDR1 MNHEY and CDR2 SVGEGT come from the germline V gene. This CDR3 reads CASSQGLATQTQYF. The DNA for the CDR3 is TGTGCCAGCAGTCAAGGGCTAGCCACCCAGACCCAGTACTTC.

The chain combines TRBV29-1 with TRBJ2-1; D is tentatively TRBD1 or TRBD2 (5 bases each). Between the trimmed V and J ends, which lost 1 base and 0 bases, there was a span of 7 bases. Germline CDR1 and CDR2: SQVTM and ANQGSEA. The CDR3 runs to 14 residues. The CDR3 DNA is TGCAGCGTTGAAGCAGGGAGCTCCTACAATGAGCAGTTCTTC. This translates into CSVEAGSSYNEQFF.

The rearrangement joins TRBV5-1 to TRBJ2-7, with 9 nucleotides matching TRBD2. V trimming: 4 bases; J trimming: 6 bases; junction bases outside the gene matches: 14. This CDR3 has 16 residues. Germline V gene data show CDR1 as SGHRS and CDR2 as YFSETQ. CDR3 sequence: CASSEVSGTSRREQYF. In nucleotides, the CDR3 is TGCGCCAGCAGCGAGGTATCCGGGACTAGCAGGCGCGAGCAGTACTTC.

This chain uses TRBV5-5 with TRBJ2-5, with 10 positions matching TRBD2. The length of the CDR3 is 14 residues. V lost 6 bases, J lost 5 bases, and 7 bases stayed unmatched. In germline, CDR1 is SGHKS, CDR2 YYEKEE (reference sequence). DNA of the CDR3: TGTGCCAGCACTAGCGGGGGCCTCTGGGAGACCCAGTACTTC. Translated: CASTSGGLWETQYF. Based on the CDR3 plus reference TRBV5-5 and TRBJ2-5, the full variable domain is DAGVTQSPTHLIKTRGQQVTLRCSPISGHKSVSWYQQVLGQGPQFIFQYYEKEERGRGNFPDRFSARQFPNYSSELNVNALLLGDSALYLCASTSGGLWETQYFGPGTRLLVL.

The rearrangement joins TRBV9 to TRBJ1-3; D remains ambiguous. This CDR3 comprises 13 residues. V lost 2 bases, J lost 2 bases, and 5 bases lay in between. Germline CDR1 reads SGDLS; CDR2 reads YYNGEE. DNA of the CDR3: TGTGCCAGCAGCGTTGGTACTGGAAACACCATATATTTT. Protein sequence: CASSVGTGNTIYF.

There are many counts of this clonotype. The chain carries TRBV20-1 and TRBJ2-2; TRBD1 matches at 8 bases. Germline CDR1 DFQATT, CDR2 SNEGSKA (reference sequence). The CDR3 runs to 16 residues. Losses at the gene ends were 0 bases for V and 4 bases for J; bases not matched to a gene: 7. DNA of the CDR3: TGCAGTGCTAGAGATCTCCGGACAGGGAGCACCGGGGAGCTGTTTTTT. Amino acids: CSARDLRTGSTGELFF.

In this sample, this clonotype turned up many times. The chain recombines TRBV7-2 with TRBJ2-7; no firm D call. V lost 1 base to trimming and J lost 3 bases, with 10 bases between them. CDR1 is SGHTA and CDR2 is FQGNSA in the germline V gene. The CDR3 spans 14 residues. CDR3 DNA: TGTGCCAGCAGCTTAGAGCCGGGTATCTACGAGCAGTACTTC. Amino acid sequence: CASSLEPGIYEQYF.

Many counts were recorded for this clonotype. This chain connects TRBV7-9 to TRBJ1-2; TRBD1 is a possible D gene (5 bases). CDR1 and CDR2 from the germline V gene are SEHNR and FQNEAQ (reference sequence). The CDR3 is 14 residues long. V lost 7 bases and J 8 bases, leaving 20 bases between the germline ends. The CDR3 region is CASTALSSGRGYTF. The CDR3 nucleotides are TGTGCCAGCACCGCGCTTAGCTCAGGGCGCGGCTACACCTTC.

The CDR3 DNA reads TGTGCCAGCAGCCCTATAACAGGGGAGACCCAGTACTTC. Translation gives CASSPITGETQYF. The chain employs TRBV5-5 and TRBJ2-5; D might be TRBD1 (6 bases). The CDR3 is 13 residues long. Trimming took 4 bases from V and 5 from J, leaving 12 bases between them. Germline-derived CDR1 and CDR2 are SGHKS and YYEKEE (reference sequence).